This record looks at one T cell receptor beta chain sequence and its context. One junction end disagrees with the germline gene, perhaps due to a read error. This sample was taken from a study of CD8+CD57+ T cells in acquired aplastic anemia. As for the study in general: An average of about 10.8 million reads for CD4+ cells was obtained from healthy donors.

The TCR beta profiling, which covered VDJ combination and CDR3 sequence, was carried out using genomic DNA as the template. TCRdb re-called the reads through MiXCR, storing one row per CDR3 protein. Here the sample spans approximately 99,000 distinct CDR3 sequences, around half being singletons. The CDR3 runs to 13 residues. Per germline, CDR1 MNHNS and CDR2 SASEGT. The source material was sorted CD4+, CD8+, or CD8+CD57+ T cells (not recorded which) from PBMCs. The clonotype was recovered from a human donor in good health, serving as a control. The rearrangement uses TRBV6-1 and TRBJ1-5; D possibly corresponds to TRBD1 (5 bases). The CDR3 here is CASIDSPNQPQHF. For the CDR3, the DNA is TGTGCCAGCATAGACAGCCCCAATCAGCCCCAGCATTTC.